Below, 27 T cell receptor beta chains from the same sample are listed, as sequenced in a study of blood T cells in healthy people across ages. Then a second PCR, running roughly 7 to 11 cycles, was carried out with a sample-barcoded 5' primer and a J-beta primer mix. TCRdb used MiXCR to reprocess the 5' RACE reads, holding one entry per CDR3 protein. The sample records 1.5 million to 2 million distinct CDR3 sequences, roughly 27% being singletons. Sequenced sample: blood. The source is a woman aged 25 to 39 in good health.

V usage is TRBV5-1 and J usage is TRBJ1-1; D not resolved. The CDR3 runs 13 residues. Germline-derived CDR1 and CDR2 are SGHRS and YFSETQ. Trimming cost V 2 bases and J 11 bases, with 16 bases left between them. In DNA form, the CDR3 reads TGCGCCAGCAGCTTTACCTTTACAGCTCTGGCTTTCTTT. Translation gives CASSFTFTALAFF.

The rearrangement uses TRBV10-3 and TRBJ1-2; 8 bases line up with TRBD1. The CDR3 loop spans 13 amino acids. The trim removed 3 bases at V and 8 bases at J, leaving 5 bases unmatched. Per the germline V gene, CDR1 is ENHRY and CDR2 is SYGVKD. Here the CDR3 reads CAISDQGARGYTF. DNA of the CDR3: TGTGCCATCAGTGATCAGGGGGCGAGGGGCTACACCTTC.

This clonotype has more than one count but fewer than ten. The rearrangement links TRBV11-2 to TRBJ2-7; D might be TRBD1 (5 bases). CDR3 size: 14 residues. The ends were cut back, 4 bases at V and 0 bases at J, with 10 bases in the middle. The V gene's germline CDR1 is SGHAT and CDR2 FQNNGV. CDR3 sequence reads: CASSSRQTSYEQYF. CDR3 sequence (DNA): TGTGCCAGCAGCTCCCGACAGACCTCCTACGAGCAGTACTTC.

This clonotype showed up just a few times. The rearrangement joins TRBV5-1 to TRBJ1-2; perhaps TRBD1 as D (5 bases). This CDR3 comprises 14 residues. Germline V gene lookup returns CDR1 SGHRS and CDR2 YFSETQ. The V end was cut by 5 bases, the J end by 0 bases, with 11 bases between. CDR3 loop: CASSLTASNYGYTF. CDR3 coding DNA: TGCGCCAGCAGTTTGACAGCATCTAACTATGGCTACACCTTC.

At least ten counts were recorded for this clonotype. The J gene is TRBJ1-1, the V gene TRBV29-1, with TRBD1 as a possible D gene (6 bases). Trimming removed 3 bases at V and 4 bases at J, with 15 bases between. The CDR3 runs to 14 residues. From germline, CDR1 is SQVTM and CDR2 ANQGSEA. DNA of the CDR3: TGCAGCGTTGAGCTACAGGGTGTAGGCACTGAAGCTTTCTTT. Its protein is CSVELQGVGTEAFF. Using reference TRBV29-1 and TRBJ1-1 for the parts outside the CDR3, the full variable domain is SAVISQKPSRDICQRGTSLTIQCQVDSQVTMMFWYRQQPGQSLTLIATANQGSEATYESGFVIDKFPISRPNLTFSTLTVSNMSPEDSSIYLCSVELQGVGTEAFFGQGTRLTVV.

This chain uses TRBV7-8 with TRBJ1-5; no clear D gene. The CDR3 has 15 amino acids. Germline V lookup: CDR1 SGHVS, CDR2 FQNEAQ. V lost 0 bases and J 4 bases, leaving 10 bases between the germline ends. For the CDR3, the DNA is TGTGCCAGCAGCTTAGCTTACCCGGCGAATCAGCCCCAGCATTTT. Its protein product is CASSLAYPANQPQHF.

V is TRBV18 and J is TRBJ2-5, with 7 nucleotides matching TRBD2. The CDR3 loop spans 16 amino acids. Germline V gene lookup returns CDR1 KGHSH and CDR2 LQKENI. The junction had 10 bases not matched to a gene; V was cut back by 3 bases and J by 3 bases. The CDR3 DNA follows: TGTGCCAGCTCACCCGCCTTAGGGGCGGGAGAAGAGACCCAGTACTTC. This sequence encodes CASSPALGAGEETQYF.

There are a few counts of this clonotype. The chain combines TRBV7-2 with TRBJ2-3; D might be TRBD1 or TRBD2, each matching 6 bases. CDR1 and CDR2 from the germline V gene are SGHTA and FQGNSA. The CDR3 spans 14 residues. V was trimmed by 3 bases and J by 5 bases, leaving 12 bases between them. The CDR3: CASSLSAGQDTQYF. For the CDR3, the DNA is TGTGCCAGCAGCTTGAGTGCGGGACAAGATACGCAGTATTTT.

The V gene is TRBV3-1, the J gene TRBJ2-5, with TRBD2 matching over 11 bases. This CDR3 is 15 amino acids long. Trimming removed 9 bases from V and 3 bases from J; junction bases left unmatched: 9. Germline CDR1 LGHDT, CDR2 YNNKEL (reference sequence). The CDR3: CASPSELAGEETQYF. The CDR3 bases are TGTGCCAGTCCGTCCGAACTAGCGGGAGAAGAGACCCAGTACTTC.

This clonotype appeared a single time. This chain connects TRBV29-1 to TRBJ2-5; TRBD1 might be the D (6 bases). The J call may be incorrect, as the DNA end agrees better with TRBJ2-1. This CDR3 contains 14 residues. Germline V gene sequence: CDR1 SQVTM, CDR2 ANQGSEA. As DNA, the CDR3 is TGCAGCTCTAGTCCGGGATGGGGACAAGAGACCCAGTTCTTC. This gives the protein CSSSPGWGQETQFF.

This clonotype has a handful of counts. The chain combines TRBV27 with TRBJ2-4; D might be TRBD1 (6 bases). Trimming stripped 7 bases from V and 0 bases from J, with 16 bases between. Per germline, CDR1 MNHEY and CDR2 SMNVEV (reference sequence). The CDR3 consists of 16 residues. The CDR3: CASNIRQTGAKNIQYF. The CDR3 DNA is TGTGCCAGCAATATTAGACAGACAGGAGCCAAAAACATTCAGTACTTC.

This clonotype came up a few times. The chain couples TRBV15 to TRBJ2-1; TRBD2 agrees at 7 bases. The trim removed 1 base at V and 6 bases at J, leaving 9 bases unmatched. Germline-derived CDR1 and CDR2 are LNHNV and YYDKDF (reference sequence). This CDR3 spans 16 amino acids. CDR3 region: CATSRVRLANGNEQFF. The CDR3 region has the DNA TGTGCCACCAGCAGAGTGCGACTAGCTAACGGCAATGAGCAGTTCTTC.

In its sample, this clonotype was seen a few times. The rearrangement joins TRBV12-3 or TRBV12-4 to TRBJ2-1; 10 positions agree with TRBD2. This CDR3 comprises 14 residues. J gave up 6 bases and V 7 bases, and 6 bases lay outside the gene matches. The CDR3 nucleotides are TGTGCCAGCATTCTAGCGGGAGTGGGCAATGAGCAGTTCTTC. Amino acid sequence: CASILAGVGNEQFF.

Here the CDR3 DNA reads TGTGCCTGGTTGACTAGCGGGAGGGACGAGCAGTACTTC. This translates into CAWLTSGRDEQYF. The chain carries TRBV30 and TRBJ2-7, with 14 bases lining up with TRBD2. Per germline, CDR1 GTSNPN and CDR2 SVGIG (reference sequence). The V and J ends lost 5 bases and 5 bases, in that order; junction bases with no gene match: 2. The CDR3 has 13 residues. The full variable domain, completed using reference TRBV30 and TRBJ2-7, is SQTIHQWPATLVQPVGSPLSLECTVEGTSNPNLYWYRQAAGRGLQLLFYSVGIGQISSEVPQNLSASRPQDRQFILSSKKLLLSDSGFYLCAWLTSGRDEQYFGPGTRLTVT.

As to this clonotype: This clone may be a read error of a much larger clone one base away. The chain links TRBV12-3 or TRBV12-4 to TRBJ2-1; D gene ambiguous. The V end was cut by 5 bases, the J end by 9 bases, with 17 bases between. The CDR3 contains 14 residues. CDR3 in DNA: TGTGCCAGCAGTCCCTCGATCCCGACGACTGAGCAGTTCTTC. Its protein product is CASSPSIPTTEQFF.

A single count supports this clonotype. One junction end disagrees with the germline gene, perhaps due to a read error. This chain links TRBV5-1 with TRBJ1-2, with 10 bases lining up with TRBD1. CDR1 is SGHRS and CDR2 is YFSETQ in the germline V gene. The CDR3 runs 15 residues. The CDR3 is CASSPGQGRNYGHTF. The CDR3 nucleotides are TGCGCCAGCAGCCCGGGACAGGGGAGGAATTATGGCCACACCTTC.

V and J are TRBV18 and TRBJ2-5, with 9 nucleotides matching TRBD2. Trimming at V came to 5 bases and at J to 2 bases, leaving 6 bases not matched to a gene. The germline V gene has CDR1 KGHSH and CDR2 LQKENI. This CDR3 is 15 amino acids long. CDR3 DNA: TGTGCCAGCTCAAAAGGAGCGGGGGGTCAAGAGACCCAGTACTTC. Its translation is CASSKGAGGQETQYF. The whole variable domain, remainder taken from reference TRBV18 and TRBJ2-5, is NAGVMQNPRHLVRRRGQEARLRCSPMKGHSHVYWYRQLPEEGLKFMVYLQKENIIDESGMPKERFSAEFPKEGPSILRIQQVVRGDSAAYFCASSKGAGGQETQYFGPGTRLLVL.

The table lists this clonotype with a few counts. The V call is TRBV6-5, the J call TRBJ2-1, with 8 bases that match TRBD2. The CDR3 totals 14 residues. The trim removed 7 bases at V and 4 bases at J, leaving 6 bases unmatched. CDR1 is MNHEY and CDR2 is SVGAGI in the germline V gene. CDR3 DNA: TGTGCCAGCACCCAGAGCGGGAGTTACAATGAGCAGTTCTTC. As protein: CASTQSGSYNEQFF.

DNA for the CDR3: TGTGCCAGCAGTGGACAACACGCGAACACCGGGGAGCTGTTTTTT. This sequence encodes CASSGQHANTGELFF. The chain couples TRBV6-1 to TRBJ2-2; no definite D call. Germline V CDR1 and CDR2: MNHNS, SASEGT. V was shortened by 4 bases and J by 0 bases, with 9 bases between the two germline ends. The CDR3 consists of 15 residues.

The chain couples TRBV5-5 to TRBJ2-7; D possibly corresponds to TRBD1 (5 bases). V was trimmed by 3 bases and J by 4 bases, leaving 20 bases between them. Germline-derived CDR1 and CDR2 are SGHKS and YYEKEE (reference sequence). The CDR3 runs 16 residues. CDR3 in amino acids: CASSSARREGVYEQYF. The CDR3 region has the DNA TGTGCCAGCAGCTCAGCCCGACGAGAAGGGGTTTACGAGCAGTACTTC.

This clonotype was seen at least ten times. This chain links TRBV3-1 with TRBJ2-1; a possible D gene is TRBD1 (6 bases). Germline V CDR1 and CDR2: LGHDT, YNNKEL (reference sequence). Trimming removed 6 bases at V and 4 bases at J, with 16 bases between. The CDR3 has 15 residues. CDR3 in DNA: TGTGCCAGCAGTTCCCGGGACAACTCATACAATGAGCAGTTCTTC. Translation: CASSSRDNSYNEQFF.

The table lists this clonotype with a few counts. This chain connects TRBV2 to TRBJ2-5; 8 bases fit TRBD2. CDR1 is SNHLY and CDR2 is FYNNEI in the germline V gene. The CDR3 totals 16 residues. V lost 6 bases and J lost 1; bases outside the gene matches: 10. DNA for the CDR3: TGTGCCAGCAGCGGCCGGGGGGGAGCGGCCCAAGAGACCCAGTACTTC. Amino acid sequence: CASSGRGGAAQETQYF.

This clonotype appeared a single time. This may be a read error, as it is one base from a much larger clone. CDR3 amino acids: CASRIGGASYNEQYF. The CDR3 DNA reads as TGTGCCAGCAGGATAGGGGGGGCCTCGTACAATGAGCAGTACTTC. This chain links TRBV6-6 with TRBJ2-5; D is perhaps TRBD2 (7 bases). From germline, CDR1 is MNHNY and CDR2 SVGAGI (reference sequence). The CDR3 runs 15 residues. V lost 6 bases, J lost 11 bases, and 25 bases lay in between.

The chain is built from TRBV6-5 and TRBJ2-1, with unresolved D. CDR3 length: 15 residues. V was pared by 10 bases and J by 0 bases, with 16 bases between. CDR1 is MNHEY, CDR2 SVGAGI, per germline. CDR3 in amino acids: CATADSRRSYNEQFF. The CDR3, as DNA: TGTGCCACCGCCGATTCCAGGCGCTCCTACAATGAGCAGTTCTTC.

With regard to this clonotype: The junction shows a germline mismatch at one end, possibly a read error. V usage is TRBV29-1 and J usage is TRBJ1-6, with D uncertain. Germline V gene sequence: CDR1 SQVTM, CDR2 ANQGSEA. The CDR3 totals 14 residues. CDR3 DNA: TGCAGCGTTCCCGACCCAGTCCGAGGATCACCCCCCCACTTT. It specifies CSVPDPVRGSPPHF.

This clonotype was seen only a few times. The gene calls are TRBV12-3 or TRBV12-4 and TRBJ2-7; maybe TRBD1 (5 bases). The length of the CDR3 is 14 residues. V was shortened by 4 bases and J by 6 bases, with 16 bases between the two germline ends. CDR3 sequence reads: CASSSLAGNFEQYF. The CDR3 region has the DNA TGTGCCAGCAGTTCATTGGCAGGGAATTTCGAGCAGTACTTC.

This chain uses TRBV28 with TRBJ2-7; 8 nucleotides agree with TRBD2. The CDR3 has 14 amino acids. The V and J ends lost 2 bases and 7 bases, in that order; junction bases with no gene match: 7. CDR1 and CDR2 (germline): MDHEN, SYDVKM. In nucleotides, the CDR3 is TGTGCCAGCAGTTTAAGGCGGGGGGACTGGGAGCAGTACTTC. Amino acids: CASSLRRGDWEQYF.